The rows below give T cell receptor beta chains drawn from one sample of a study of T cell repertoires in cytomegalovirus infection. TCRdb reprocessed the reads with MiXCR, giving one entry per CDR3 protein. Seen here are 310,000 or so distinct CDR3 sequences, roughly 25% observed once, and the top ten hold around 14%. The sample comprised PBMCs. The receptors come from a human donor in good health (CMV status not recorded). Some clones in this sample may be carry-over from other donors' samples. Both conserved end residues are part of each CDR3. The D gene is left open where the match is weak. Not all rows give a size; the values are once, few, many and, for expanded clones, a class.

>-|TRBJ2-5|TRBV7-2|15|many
TGTGCCAGCAGCTTACAGGCAGGCCTCCAAGAGACCCAGTACTTC
CASSLQAGLQETQYF
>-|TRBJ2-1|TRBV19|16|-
TGTGCCAGTAGTATAGCCCGGGCCCCACCGTACAATGAGCAGTTCTTC
CASSIARAPPYNEQFF
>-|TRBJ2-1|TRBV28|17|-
TGTGCCAGTATAGGAATCCGATTGGCTAGCGTAGTAAATGAGCAGTTCTTC
CASIGIRLASVVNEQFF
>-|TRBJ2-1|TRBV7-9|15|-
TGTGCCAGCAGCTTGCGAGCGAACTCCTACAATGAGCAGTTCTTC
CASSLRANSYNEQFF
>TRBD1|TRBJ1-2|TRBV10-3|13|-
TGTGCCATCAGTGAGGGGACAGATTATGGCTACACCTTC
CAISEGTDYGYTF
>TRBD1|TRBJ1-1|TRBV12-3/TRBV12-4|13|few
TGTGCCAGCAGTTTGCCACAGGGGAATGAAGCTTTCTTT
CASSLPQGNEAFF
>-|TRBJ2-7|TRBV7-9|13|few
TGTGCCAGCAGCTTCACGGGGGTCTACGAGCAGTACTTC
CASSFTGVYEQYF
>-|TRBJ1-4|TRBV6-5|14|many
TGTGCCAGCAGAAGGGGTTGGACTAATGAAAAACTGTTTTTT
CASRRGWTNEKLFF
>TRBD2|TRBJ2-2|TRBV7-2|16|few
TGTGCCAGCAGAGCCCCGGGACTAGCCGAGTCCGGGGAGCTGTTTTTT
CASRAPGLAESGELFF
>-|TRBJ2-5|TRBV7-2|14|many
TGTGCCAGCAGCTTAGTAACAGTTGAAGAGACCCAGTACTTC
CASSLVTVEETQYF